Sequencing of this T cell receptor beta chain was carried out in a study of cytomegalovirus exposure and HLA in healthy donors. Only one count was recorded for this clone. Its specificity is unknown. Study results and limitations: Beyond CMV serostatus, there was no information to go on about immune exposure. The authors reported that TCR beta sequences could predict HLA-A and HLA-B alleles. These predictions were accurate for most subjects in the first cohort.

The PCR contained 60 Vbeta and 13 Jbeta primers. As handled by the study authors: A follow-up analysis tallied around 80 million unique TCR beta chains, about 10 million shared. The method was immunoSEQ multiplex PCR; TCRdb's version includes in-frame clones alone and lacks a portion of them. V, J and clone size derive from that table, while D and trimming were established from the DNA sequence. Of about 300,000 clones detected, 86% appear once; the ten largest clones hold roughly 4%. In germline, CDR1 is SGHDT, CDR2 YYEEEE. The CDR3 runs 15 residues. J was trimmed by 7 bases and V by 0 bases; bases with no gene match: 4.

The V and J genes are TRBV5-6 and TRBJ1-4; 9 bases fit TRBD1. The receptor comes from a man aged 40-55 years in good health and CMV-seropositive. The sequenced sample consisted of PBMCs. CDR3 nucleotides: TGTGCCAGCAGCTTGGGGACAGGGGCGGGTGAAAAACTGTTTTTT. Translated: CASSLGTGAGEKLFF.